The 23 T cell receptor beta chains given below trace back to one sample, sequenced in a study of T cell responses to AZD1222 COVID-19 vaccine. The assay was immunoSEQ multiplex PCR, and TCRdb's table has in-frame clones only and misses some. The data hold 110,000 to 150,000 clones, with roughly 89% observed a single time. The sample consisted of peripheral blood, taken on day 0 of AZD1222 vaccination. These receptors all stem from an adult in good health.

The CDR3 spells CASTMLSEPQHF. The CDR3 DNA sequence: TGTGCCAGCACCATGTTATCAGAGCCCCAGCATTTT. The V gene is TRBV28, the J gene TRBJ1-5, with D hard to call. Germline-derived CDR1 and CDR2 are MDHEN and SYDVKM. The CDR3 is 12 residues long. Trimming shortened V by 7 bases and J by 8 bases, and 12 bases separated the two germline ends.

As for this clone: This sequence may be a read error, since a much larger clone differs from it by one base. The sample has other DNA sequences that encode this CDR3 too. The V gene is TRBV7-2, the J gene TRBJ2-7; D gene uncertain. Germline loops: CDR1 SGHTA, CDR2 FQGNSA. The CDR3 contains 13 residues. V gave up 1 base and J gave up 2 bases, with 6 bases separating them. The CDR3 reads CASSLGRPYEQYF. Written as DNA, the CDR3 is TGTGCCAGCAGCTTAGGGCGTCCCTACGAGCAGTACTTC.

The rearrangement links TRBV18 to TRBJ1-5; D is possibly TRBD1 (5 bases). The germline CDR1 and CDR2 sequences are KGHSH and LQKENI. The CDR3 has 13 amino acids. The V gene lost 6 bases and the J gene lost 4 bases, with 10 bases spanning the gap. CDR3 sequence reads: CASSPGTNQPQHF. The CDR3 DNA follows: TGTGCCAGCTCGCCCGGGACTAATCAGCCCCAGCATTTT.

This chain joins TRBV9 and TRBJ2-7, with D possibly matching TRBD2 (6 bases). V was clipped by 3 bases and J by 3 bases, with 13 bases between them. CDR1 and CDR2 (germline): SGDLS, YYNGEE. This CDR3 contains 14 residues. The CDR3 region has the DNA TGTGCCAGCAGCGCTACCCTCGGGGGCTACGAGCAGTACTTC. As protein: CASSATLGGYEQYF.

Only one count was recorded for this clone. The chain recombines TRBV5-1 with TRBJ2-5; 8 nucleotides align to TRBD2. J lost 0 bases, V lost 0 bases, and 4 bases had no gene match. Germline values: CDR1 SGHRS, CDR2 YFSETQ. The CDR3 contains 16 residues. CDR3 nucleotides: TGCGCCAGCAGCTTGGCGGCTAGCGGGTACCAAGAGACCCAGTACTTC. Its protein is CASSLAASGYQETQYF.

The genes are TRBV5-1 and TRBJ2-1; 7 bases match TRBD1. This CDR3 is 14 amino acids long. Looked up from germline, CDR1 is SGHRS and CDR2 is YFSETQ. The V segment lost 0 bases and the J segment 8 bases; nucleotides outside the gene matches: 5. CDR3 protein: CASSLGQGGYEQFF. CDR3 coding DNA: TGCGCCAGCAGCTTGGGACAGGGTGGCTATGAGCAGTTCTTC.

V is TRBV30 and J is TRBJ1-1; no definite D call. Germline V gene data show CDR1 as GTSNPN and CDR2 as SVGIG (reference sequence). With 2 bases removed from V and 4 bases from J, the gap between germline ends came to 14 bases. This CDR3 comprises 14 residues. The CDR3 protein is CAWSLGVGSTEAFF. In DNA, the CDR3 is TGTGCCTGGAGTTTGGGAGTGGGGAGCACTGAAGCTTTCTTT.

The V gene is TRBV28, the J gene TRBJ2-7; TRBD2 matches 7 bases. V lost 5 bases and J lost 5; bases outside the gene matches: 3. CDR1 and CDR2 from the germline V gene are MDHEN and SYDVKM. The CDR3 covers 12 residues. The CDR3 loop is CASSGGVHEQYF. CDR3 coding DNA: TGTGCCAGCAGTGGGGGGGTGCACGAGCAGTACTTC.

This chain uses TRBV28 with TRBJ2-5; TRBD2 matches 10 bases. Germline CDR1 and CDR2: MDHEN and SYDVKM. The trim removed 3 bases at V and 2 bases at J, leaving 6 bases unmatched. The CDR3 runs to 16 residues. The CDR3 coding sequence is TGTGCCAGCAGTTTCAGGGGTAGCGGGGGGCAAGAGACCCAGTACTTC. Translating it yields CASSFRGSGGQETQYF. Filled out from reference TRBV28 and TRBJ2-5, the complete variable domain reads DVKVTQSSRYLVKRTGEKVFLECVQDMDHENMFWYRQDPGLGLRLIYFSYDVKMKEKGDIPEGYSVSREKKERFSLILESASTNQTSMYLCASSFRGSGGQETQYFGPGTRLLVL.

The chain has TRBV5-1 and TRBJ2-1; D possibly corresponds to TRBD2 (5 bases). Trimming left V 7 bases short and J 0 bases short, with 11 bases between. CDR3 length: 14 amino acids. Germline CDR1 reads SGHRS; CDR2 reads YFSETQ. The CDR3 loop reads CASYQTSSYNEQFF. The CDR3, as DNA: TGCGCCAGCTACCAAACTAGCTCCTACAATGAGCAGTTCTTC.

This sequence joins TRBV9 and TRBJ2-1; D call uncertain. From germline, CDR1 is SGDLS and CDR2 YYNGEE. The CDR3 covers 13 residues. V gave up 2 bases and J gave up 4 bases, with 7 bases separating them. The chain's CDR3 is CASSVGPYNEQFF. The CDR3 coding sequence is TGTGCCAGCAGCGTCGGCCCATACAATGAGCAGTTCTTC.

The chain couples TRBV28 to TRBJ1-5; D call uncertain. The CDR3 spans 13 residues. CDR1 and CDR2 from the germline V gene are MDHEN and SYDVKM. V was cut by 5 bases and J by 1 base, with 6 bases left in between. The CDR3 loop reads CASSEQSNQPQHF. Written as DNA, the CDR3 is TGTGCCAGCAGTGAGCAGAGCAATCAGCCCCAGCATTTT.

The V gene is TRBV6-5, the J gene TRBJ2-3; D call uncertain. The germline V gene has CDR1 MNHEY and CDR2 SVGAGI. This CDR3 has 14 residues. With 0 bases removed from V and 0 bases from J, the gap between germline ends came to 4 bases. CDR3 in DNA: TGTGCCAGCAGTTACTCGGATAGCACAGATACGCAGTATTTT. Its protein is CASSYSDSTDTQYF.

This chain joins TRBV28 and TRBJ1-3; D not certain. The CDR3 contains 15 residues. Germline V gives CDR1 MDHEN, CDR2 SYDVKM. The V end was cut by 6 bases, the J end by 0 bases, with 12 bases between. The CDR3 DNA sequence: TGTGCCAGCAGCCGAGGGCCTTTCTCTGGAAACACCATATATTTT. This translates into CASSRGPFSGNTIYF.

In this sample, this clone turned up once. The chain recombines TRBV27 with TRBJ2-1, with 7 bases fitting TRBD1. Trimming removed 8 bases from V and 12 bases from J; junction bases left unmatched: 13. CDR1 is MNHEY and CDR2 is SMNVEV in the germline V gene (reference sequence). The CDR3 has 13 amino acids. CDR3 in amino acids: CASLFDRENAQFF. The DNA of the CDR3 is TGTGCCAGCCTCTTTGACAGGGAAAACGCGCAGTTCTTC.

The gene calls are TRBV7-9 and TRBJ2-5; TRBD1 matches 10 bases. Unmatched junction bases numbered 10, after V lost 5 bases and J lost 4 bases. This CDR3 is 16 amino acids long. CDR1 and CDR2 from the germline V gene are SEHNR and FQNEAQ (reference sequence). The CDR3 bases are TGTGCCAGCAGCCCAGGACAGGGGGACCCACGAGAGACCCAGTACTTC. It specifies CASSPGQGDPRETQYF.

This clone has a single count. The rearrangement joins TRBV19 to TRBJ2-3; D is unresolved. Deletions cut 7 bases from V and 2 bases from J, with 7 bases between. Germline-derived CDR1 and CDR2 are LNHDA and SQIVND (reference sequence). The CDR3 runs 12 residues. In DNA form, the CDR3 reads TGTGCCAGTACAGGCAACACAGATACGCAGTATTTT. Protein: CASTGNTDTQYF. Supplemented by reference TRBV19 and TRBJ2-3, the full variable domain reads DGGITQSPKYLFRKEGQNVTLSCEQNLNHDAMYWYRQDPGQGLRLIYYSQIVNDFQKGDIAEGYSVSREKKESFPLTVTSAQKNPTAFYLCASTGNTDTQYFGPGTRLTVL.

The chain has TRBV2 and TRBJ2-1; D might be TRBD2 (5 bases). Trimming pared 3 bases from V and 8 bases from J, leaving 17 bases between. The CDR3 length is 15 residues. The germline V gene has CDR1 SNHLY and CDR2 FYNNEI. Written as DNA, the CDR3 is TGTGCCAGCAGTGAGGGCAGGTCGGGGTACGATGAGCAGTTCTTC. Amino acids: CASSEGRSGYDEQFF.

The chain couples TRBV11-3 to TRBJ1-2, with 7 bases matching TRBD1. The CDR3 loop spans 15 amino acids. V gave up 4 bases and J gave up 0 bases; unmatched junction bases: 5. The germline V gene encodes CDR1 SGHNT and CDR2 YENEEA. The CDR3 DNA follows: TGTGCCAGCAGCTCCCGACAGGGAACTAACTATGGCTACACCTTC. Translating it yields CASSSRQGTNYGYTF.

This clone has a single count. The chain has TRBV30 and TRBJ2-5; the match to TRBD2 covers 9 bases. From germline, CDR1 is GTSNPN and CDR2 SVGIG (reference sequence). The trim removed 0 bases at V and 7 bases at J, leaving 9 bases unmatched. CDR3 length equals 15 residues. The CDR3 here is CAWSVLEAAGGTQYF. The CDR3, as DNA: TGTGCCTGGAGTGTACTCGAGGCAGCGGGGGGGACCCAGTACTTC.

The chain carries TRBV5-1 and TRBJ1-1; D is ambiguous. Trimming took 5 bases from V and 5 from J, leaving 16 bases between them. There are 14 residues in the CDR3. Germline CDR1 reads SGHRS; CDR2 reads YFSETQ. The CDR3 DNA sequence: TGCGCCAGCAGAGGACTCCTTCGAGGAACTGAAGCTTTCTTT. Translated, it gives CASRGLLRGTEAFF.

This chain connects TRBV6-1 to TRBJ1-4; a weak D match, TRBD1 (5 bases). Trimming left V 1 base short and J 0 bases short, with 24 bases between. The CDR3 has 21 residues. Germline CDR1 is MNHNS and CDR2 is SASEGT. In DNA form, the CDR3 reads TGTGCCAGCAGTGAAGTGGGTGGGGACGCACCTTGGACCACAACTAATGAAAAACTGTTTTTT. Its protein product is CASSEVGGDAPWTTTNEKLFF.

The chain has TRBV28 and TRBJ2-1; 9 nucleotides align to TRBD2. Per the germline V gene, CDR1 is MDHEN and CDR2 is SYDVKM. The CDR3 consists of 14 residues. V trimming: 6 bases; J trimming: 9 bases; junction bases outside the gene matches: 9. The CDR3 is CASSNSGRVGEQFF. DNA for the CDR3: TGTGCCAGCAGCAATAGCGGGAGAGTTGGTGAGCAGTTCTTC.